This section outlines one T cell receptor (beta chain) sequence together with its context. No cognate antigen has been identified for it. Per-base quality was not reported, and no clone a single base away is much larger than it. The sample is drawn from a study of T cells in Graves' hyperthyroidism and ophthalmopathy (dated by TCRdb to the late 2010s). Study-wide context: Peripheral blood samples were taken at the time of initial diagnosis, prior to any treatment. TCR V-J signatures able to tell the groups apart were searched for in a discovery cohort of approximately 95 patients, of whom roughly 42 had Graves' ophthalmopathy and about 55 had stable Graves' hyperthyroidism. Prospective prediction of ophthalmopathy was tested in an independent validation cohort of 18 to 20 hyperthyroidism patients and roughly 16 patients who later progressed to ophthalmopathy. For training and testing, the 100 or so patients in the discovery cohort were randomly divided in a 7:3 ratio. Thyroid tissue and blood T-cell repertoires from six Graves' hyperthyroidism patients were also compared in the study. Once sampling was done, hyperthyroidism patients were given methimazole at a starting dose of 30 mg daily, whereas ophthalmopathy patients were given high-dose intravenous methylprednisolone. TCR Vbeta CDR3 sequencing of some 140 peripheral blood samples (over 40 ophthalmopathy, under 80 hyperthyroidism and approximately 17 progressor patients) is reported in the paper.

TCR beta CDR3 regions were amplified from RNA transcripts. A first-round RT-PCR of the TCR CDR3 used the HTBI primer set with the Qiagen OneStep RT-PCR kit. Libraries were constructed in a second round of multiplex PCR, after which size selection and purification were performed. Libraries were sequenced paired-end with 100 bp reads on an Illumina HiSeq2000. The paper's data handling went like this. SOAPnuke was used to process the raw data, throwing out any read that contained adapters or uncalled bases, had a mean Phred below 15, or lacked an exact constant-primer or identifier match. High-quality paired reads were merged using COPE v1.2.5, and each unique nucleotide sequence was defined as a clonotype. MiTCR v1.1 was used to align clonotypes to the IMGT TRBV, TRBD and TRBJ reference segments. Only V-J combinations with frequency above 0.0001, covering approximately 99% of repertoires, were analysed. The TCS score was defined as F50 (clonal expansion) divided by E x V (chaos), with BLOSUM62-based TCRdist calculated between CDR3 peptides within each V-J. Welch's t-statistics and random forest reduced fewer than 600 V-J features to 13, which were used in a naive Bayes classifier (R e1071). TCRdb redid the processing of the public reads, applying fastp at Q25 and MiXCR, and retained in-frame beta chains. For every CDR3 protein sequence, its rows merge into one entry that carries the most common genes and DNA. None of the V and J calls come from the authors' own analysis; TCRdb made them. Here the sample has about 370,000 distinct CDR3 sequences; roughly 15% occur a single time. The top ten constitute 15% to 20% of the sample.

Ophthalmopathy patients had moderately to severely active disease, Clinical Activity Score of at least 3, NOSPECS grade of at least 4, and duration under 3 months. Any patient with an uncontrolled infection, another autoimmune disease, pregnancy or lactation was excluded. Clinical symptoms, serum thyroxine and TRAb, thyroid ultrasound, and orbital computed tomography formed the basis for the diagnoses. Ficoll-Paque density gradient centrifugation was used to isolate PBMCs from 10 ml of fresh peripheral blood. Trizol reagent was used to extract total RNA, and RNA quality was then checked on an Agilent 2100 Bioanalyzer. General conclusions and limits of the study: Most expanded thyroid clonotypes (frequency above 0.001) were also detected in blood, a finding suggesting that blood repertoires may reflect thyroid immune responses. In cross-validation, a model built on a 13 V-J signature told ophthalmopathy apart from stable hyperthyroidism with 87.88% sensitivity and approximately 81% specificity, and in testing the same model reached 80%/75%. No statistical method was used to fix the sample size in advance, and group allocation was not hidden from the investigators. In validation, the model predicted progression to ophthalmopathy with approximately 71% sensitivity and around 72% specificity, a median of about 6.7 months before onset.

Inclusive of the bounding cysteine and phenylalanine, the CDR3 is 14 residues long. Kept here is only the CDR3 DNA, which spans 42 bases and is read in frame from base 1. Sequences SEHNR (CDR1) and FQNEAQ (CDR2) are obtained from the germline V gene (reference sequence). Trimming at the junction amounts to 3 bases on V and 5 bases on J, and the germline ends lie 12 bases apart. The chain joins TRBV7-9 to TRBJ2-3; tentative D gene TRBD2, with 6 bases matching. Sample: blood. The origin of this receptor is a woman between 55 and 75 years old with Graves' ophthalmopathy. CDR3 sequence: CASSLGGARDTQYF. At the DNA level, the sequence is TGTGCCAGCAGCTTGGGGGGAGCAAGAGATACGCAGTATTTT. When the CDR3 is completed using the reference TRBV7-9 and TRBJ2-3 genes on either side, the full variable domain is DTGVSQNPRHKITKRGQNVTFRCDPISEHNRLYWYRQTLGQGPEFLTYFQNEAQLEKSRLLSDRFSAERPKGSFSTLEIQRTEQGDSAMYLCASSLGGARDTQYFGPGTRLTVL.